The 8 T cell receptor beta chains listed next were all sequenced from one sample in a study of blood T cell repertoires in COVID-19. Measured with immunoSEQ multiplex PCR; TCRdb has only the in-frame clones, and not every one. This table has about 120,000 clones, over 75% appearing once. Sequences were obtained from peripheral blood. Every receptor here comes from a man at least 80 years old with acute or convalescent COVID-19.

This chain joins TRBV10-1 and TRBJ2-1; 8 bases agree with TRBD1. The CDR3 contains 14 residues. Germline CDR1 and CDR2: WNHNN and SYGVQD (reference sequence). V lost 6 bases and J lost 5; bases outside the gene matches: 6. The CDR3 nucleotides read TGCGCCAGCAGCGACAGGGGCCCAAACAATGAGCAGTTCTTC. This gives the protein CASSDRGPNNEQFF.

The V call is TRBV2, the J call TRBJ2-7; 8 bases agree with TRBD2. J was trimmed by 5 bases and V by 2 bases; bases with no gene match: 5. The CDR3 runs 14 residues. Germline V gives CDR1 SNHLY, CDR2 FYNNEI. As DNA, the CDR3 is TGTGCCAGCAGTGAAACGGGGGGGCCTCACGAGCAGTACTTC. It specifies CASSETGGPHEQYF.

The CDR3 nucleotides are TGTGCCAGCAGCTATGGACAGAGCCAGAGCTCCTATAATTCACCCCTCCACTTT. Translated: CASSYGQSQSSYNSPLHF. J is TRBJ1-6 and V is TRBV11-2; a weak D match, TRBD1 (6 bases). The CDR3 extends over 18 amino acids. CDR1 and CDR2 from the germline V gene are SGHAT and FQNNGV. V was shortened by 4 bases and J by 0 bases, with 16 bases between the two germline ends.

The chain couples TRBV19 to TRBJ2-5; a possible D gene is TRBD2 (6 bases). The germline CDR1 and CDR2 sequences are LNHDA and SQIVND (reference sequence). Trimming took off 2 bases at V and 4 bases at J, with 14 bases between the two ends. This CDR3 contains 15 residues. This chain's CDR3 is CASSISPLAIETQYF. The DNA of the CDR3 is TGTGCCAGTAGTATATCCCCGCTAGCGATAGAGACCCAGTACTTC.

This sequence joins TRBV7-9 and TRBJ1-1; D not certain. CDR1 SEHNR and CDR2 FQNEAQ come from the germline V gene (reference sequence). Trimming cost V 1 base and J 5 bases, with 5 bases left between them. CDR3 length: 12 amino acids. The CDR3 here is CASSLVATEAFF. The CDR3 DNA follows: TGTGCCAGCAGCTTAGTGGCTACTGAAGCTTTCTTT.

The genes are TRBV10-3 and TRBJ2-3; 9 bases match TRBD1. The CDR3 has 15 residues. After removal of 6 bases from V and 0 bases from J, the junction contained 4 bases not matched to a gene. Germline V gene lookup returns CDR1 ENHRY and CDR2 SYGVKD. The CDR3 DNA is TGTGCCATCAGAGAACAGGGGGCAAGCACAGATACGCAGTATTTT. Its translation is CAIREQGASTDTQYF.

The CDR3 protein is CASSLNRAETGELFF. The CDR3 DNA reads as TGTGCCAGCAGCTTAAACAGGGCGGAAACCGGGGAGCTGTTTTTT. The V gene is TRBV5-4, the J gene TRBJ2-2; a possible D gene is TRBD1 (6 bases). The V gene's germline CDR1 is SGHNT and CDR2 YYREEE (reference sequence). The CDR3 contains 15 residues. Trimming stripped 2 bases from V and 5 bases from J, with 13 bases between. Based on the CDR3 plus reference TRBV5-4 and TRBJ2-2, the full variable domain is ETGVTQSPTHLIKTRGQQVTLRCSSQSGHNTVSWYQQALGQGPQFIFQYYREEENGRGNFPPRFSGLQFPNYSSELNVNALELDDSALYLCASSLNRAETGELFFGEGSRLTVL.

This chain connects TRBV5-6 to TRBJ2-1; 8 nucleotides match TRBD2. The CDR3 consists of 14 residues. Germline V gene sequence: CDR1 SGHDT, CDR2 YYEEEE. V gave up 2 bases and J gave up 5 bases; unmatched junction bases: 3. CDR3 DNA: TGTGCCAGCAGCTTAGCGGGAGTCAACAATGAGCAGTTCTTC. It encodes CASSLAGVNNEQFF.